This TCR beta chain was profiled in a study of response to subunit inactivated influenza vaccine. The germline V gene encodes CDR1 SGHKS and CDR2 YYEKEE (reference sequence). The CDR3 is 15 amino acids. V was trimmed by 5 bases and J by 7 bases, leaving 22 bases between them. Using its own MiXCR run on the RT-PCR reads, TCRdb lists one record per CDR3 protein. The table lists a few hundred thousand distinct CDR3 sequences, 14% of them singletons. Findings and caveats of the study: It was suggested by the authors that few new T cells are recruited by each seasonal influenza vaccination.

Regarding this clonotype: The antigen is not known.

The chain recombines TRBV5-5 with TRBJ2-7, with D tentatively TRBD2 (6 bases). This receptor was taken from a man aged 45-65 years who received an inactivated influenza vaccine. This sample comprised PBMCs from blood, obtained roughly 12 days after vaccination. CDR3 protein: CASSESGLLPGEQYF. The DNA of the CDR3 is TGTGCCAGCAGTGAATCGGGACTCCTCCCCGGGGAGCAGTACTTC. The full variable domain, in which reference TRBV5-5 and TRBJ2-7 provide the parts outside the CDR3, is DAGVTQSPTHLIKTRGQQVTLRCSPISGHKSVSWYQQVLGQGPQFIFQYYEKEERGRGNFPDRFSARQFPNYSSELNVNALLLGDSALYLCASSESGLLPGEQYFGPGTRLTVT.